This T cell receptor beta chain was identified during a study of cytomegalovirus exposure and HLA in healthy donors. This CDR3 has 16 residues. V lost 8 bases to trimming and J lost 6 bases; unmatched junction nucleotides: 19. Germline CDR1 is SGDLS and CDR2 is YYNGEE. PCR primers comprised 60 Vbeta and 13 Jbeta primers. Per the original data handling: The count from a later analysis was about 80 million unique TCR beta chains, approximately 9.9 million of them shared. Clones were read by immunoSEQ multiplex PCR, and TCRdb kept only the in-frame ones, dropping some. V and J calls and clone size are given by that table; D and trimming were obtained from the DNA. The sample contains around 140,000 clones, around 78% of which appear only once.

The receptor was isolated from a young woman in good health and CMV-seropositive. The V call is TRBV9, the J call TRBJ2-7; 8 positions match TRBD1. Material: PBMCs. CDR3 in amino acids: CASSRASGTGPIEQYF. The CDR3 DNA reads TGTGCCAGTAGCAGAGCATCCGGGACAGGACCTATCGAGCAGTACTTC.